The sequence of this TCR beta chain was determined in a study of shared clonotypes between healthy human individuals. Only in-frame clones appear in the TCRdb table, and some are missing; sequencing was by immunoSEQ multiplex PCR. The sample holds about 2.3 million clones, 80% to 95% seen once. The CDR3 sequence is 12 residues long. Between the trimmed V and J ends, which lost 2 bases and 6 bases, there was a span of 5 bases. Germline values: CDR1 SGHTA, CDR2 FQGNSA. Source material: naive CD4+ T cells from PBMCs. Indicated subset: CD45RA+ positively selected. This TCR was sampled from a man younger than 35 in good health. Some clones in this sample may be carry-over from other donors' samples. This sequence joins TRBV7-2 and TRBJ1-5; D not certain. For the CDR3, the DNA is TGTGCCAGCAGCTTATACTCTCAGCCCCAGCATTTT. This translates into CASSLYSQPQHF.